This T cell receptor (beta chain) was found in a study of technical replicates of blood from a few donors. Produced via immunoSEQ multiplex PCR; TCRdb's table is partial and in-frame only. Of about 73,000 clones in the sample, 93% were seen once. This clone has a handful of counts. This receptor was taken from a human donor in good health. Sequences were obtained from T cells isolated from PBMCs.

The CDR3 sequence: CASSEGGTSLTGELFF. CDR3 coding DNA: TGTGCCAGCAGCGAAGGTGGGACTAGCCTCACCGGGGAGCTGTTTTTT. The chain has TRBV9 and TRBJ2-2; 9 bases are shared with TRBD2. Per germline, CDR1 SGDLS and CDR2 YYNGEE. The V gene end was trimmed by 3 bases and the J gene end by 4 bases; junction bases not matched to a gene: 7. The CDR3 runs to 16 residues. Full variable domain (outside the CDR3, taken from reference TRBV9 and TRBJ2-2): DSGVTQTPKHLITATGQRVTLRCSPRSGDLSVYWYQQSLDQGLQFLIQYYNGEERAKGNILERFSAQQFPDLHSELNLSSLELGDSALYFCASSEGGTSLTGELFFGEGSRLTVL.